Below, one TCR beta chain is given with its context. Its antigen is not identified. Despite likely unrecorded immune exposures, the donors were nominally healthy at the time of sampling. The source of the sample is a study of cytomegalovirus exposure and HLA in healthy donors. Findings and limits, study-wide: Using the classifier, cytomegalovirus status was reportedly diagnosed with high specificity and sensitivity. Highest at DRB1 and lowest at HLA-C, TCR association rates differed among HLA loci in a later analysis.

This CDR3 contains 15 residues. The germline CDR1 and CDR2 sequences are LNHDA and SQIVND (reference sequence). The V end was cut by 5 bases, the J end by 0 bases, with 10 bases between. In the PCR, 60 Vbeta and 13 Jbeta primers were used. TCRdb's copy holds only in-frame clones and misses some; the assay was immunoSEQ multiplex PCR. The table records around 170,000 clones, more than 65% of them present only once. This TCR was sampled from a man aged 50-59 years in good health and CMV-seronegative. The V gene is TRBV19, the J gene TRBJ1-4; maybe TRBD1 (5 bases). Material: PBMCs. The CDR3 loop reads CASSPDSATNEKLFF. Written as DNA, the CDR3 is TGTGCCAGTAGTCCCGACAGCGCAACTAATGAAAAACTGTTTTTT.